The T cell receptor beta chain under discussion was sequenced for a study of early stage breast cancer tumors. Notes on the study in general: Most shared enriched TCRB sequences were commonly generated ones.

Data came from immunoSEQ multiplex PCR; TCRdb stores just in-frame clones and leaves some out. The repertoire holds approximately 39,000 clones, with over 65% as singletons. As concerns this clone: Its antigen is not identified.

The sample comprised blood. This TCR derives from a person in their 60s with breast cancer.

The CDR3 region is CASTRREGNSPLHF. DNA of the CDR3: TGTGCCAGTACCCGCAGGGAGGGGAATTCACCCCTCCACTTT. This chain joins TRBV19 and TRBJ1-6; maybe TRBD1 (5 bases). This CDR3 contains 14 residues. The germline gives CDR1 LNHDA, CDR2 SQIVND (reference sequence). Trimming removed 7 bases from V and 7 bases from J, with 14 bases in between.